These T cell receptor beta chains were read from a single sample in a study of cytomegalovirus exposure and HLA in healthy donors. The repertoire was sequenced with immunoSEQ multiplex PCR; TCRdb's copy has only in-frame clones and lacks some. The sample lists 150,000 to 180,000 clones; more than 60% were seen once. Source material: PBMCs. Receptors originate from a woman aged 40-49 years in good health and CMV-seronegative. Each CDR3 is given with its conserved first and last residue. Each record gives: clone size, D gene, V gene, J gene, CDR3 protein, CDR3 DNA. A D gene is named only where the DNA matches it firmly. Clone size is not always given. Where it is, it says once, few, many or a class for expanded clones.

clone size: NA
D gene: TRBD1
V gene: TRBV6-1
J gene: TRBJ1-4
CDR3 protein: CASSEGQGRPLGNEKLFF
CDR3 DNA: TGTGCCAGCAGTGAAGGACAGGGGAGGCCCCTGGGTAATGAAAAACTGTTTTTT

clone size: NA
D gene: NA
V gene: TRBV4-2
J gene: TRBJ1-2
CDR3 protein: CASSQGDTSWGYTF
CDR3 DNA: TGTGCCAGCAGCCAAGGGGACACGTCATGGGGCTACACCTTC

clone size: NA
D gene: NA
V gene: TRBV5-1
J gene: TRBJ2-6
CDR3 protein: CASSGGSSGANVLTF
CDR3 DNA: TGCGCCAGCAGCGGGGGGAGCTCTGGGGCCAACGTCCTGACTTTC

clone size: NA
D gene: NA
V gene: TRBV5-1
J gene: TRBJ1-2
CDR3 protein: CASSSSDTPFNYGYTF
CDR3 DNA: TGCGCCAGCAGCTCTTCGGACACCCCTTTTAACTATGGCTACACCTTC

clone size: once
D gene: TRBD2
V gene: TRBV5-4
J gene: TRBJ2-7
CDR3 protein: CASNRGGEQYF
CDR3 DNA: TGTGCCAGCAATCGGGGGGGCGAGCAGTACTTC

clone size: NA
D gene: TRBD1
V gene: TRBV6-1
J gene: TRBJ1-1
CDR3 protein: CASSEIQGHTEAFF
CDR3 DNA: TGTGCCAGCAGTGAAATACAGGGGCACACTGAAGCTTTCTTT

clone size: NA
D gene: NA
V gene: TRBV5-1
J gene: TRBJ2-1
CDR3 protein: CASSLGGRVNEQFF
CDR3 DNA: TGCGCCAGCAGCTTGGGGGGCAGGGTCAATGAGCAGTTCTTC

clone size: NA
D gene: NA
V gene: TRBV7-9
J gene: TRBJ1-1
CDR3 protein: CASSPPSGTEAFF
CDR3 DNA: TGTGCCAGCAGCCCACCCTCGGGCACTGAAGCTTTCTTT

clone size: NA
D gene: TRBD2
V gene: TRBV19
J gene: TRBJ2-2
CDR3 protein: CASSISGGVTGELFF
CDR3 DNA: TGTGCCAGTAGTATAAGCGGGGGGGTGACCGGGGAGCTGTTTTTT

clone size: NA
D gene: NA
V gene: TRBV7-9
J gene: TRBJ1-1
CDR3 protein: CASSRAGGEAFF
CDR3 DNA: TGTGCCAGCTCCCGAGCGGGCGGAGAAGCTTTCTTT

clone size: NA
D gene: TRBD2
V gene: TRBV5-1
J gene: TRBJ2-3
CDR3 protein: CASREVPGLVTNTQYF
CDR3 DNA: TGCGCCAGCAGGGAGGTCCCGGGACTAGTAACAAATACGCAGTATTTT

clone size: few
D gene: NA
V gene: TRBV5-6
J gene: TRBJ1-1
CDR3 protein: CASTPPAGGLTEAFF
CDR3 DNA: TGTGCCAGCACCCCCCCGGCCGGGGGGCTCACTGAAGCTTTCTTT

clone size: NA
D gene: NA
V gene: TRBV10-1
J gene: TRBJ2-3
CDR3 protein: CASSASPPGDTQYF
CDR3 DNA: TGCGCCAGCAGTGCTTCGCCTCCAGGGGATACGCAGTATTTT

clone size: NA
D gene: TRBD1
V gene: TRBV19
J gene: TRBJ1-5
CDR3 protein: CASNMGQGEGQPQHF
CDR3 DNA: TGTGCCAGTAACATGGGACAGGGAGAGGGTCAGCCCCAGCATTTT

clone size: NA
D gene: TRBD1
V gene: TRBV25-1
J gene: TRBJ1-1
CDR3 protein: CASSETGTGREAFF
CDR3 DNA: TGTGCCAGCAGTGAGACAGGGACAGGGCGCGAAGCTTTCTTT

clone size: NA
D gene: NA
V gene: TRBV5-1
J gene: TRBJ2-5
CDR3 protein: CASYSSGSQETQYF
CDR3 DNA: TGCGCCAGCTATAGTAGCGGTTCCCAAGAGACCCAGTACTTC

clone size: NA
D gene: NA
V gene: TRBV20-1
J gene: TRBJ1-2
CDR3 protein: CSARRHGGYTF
CDR3 DNA: TGCAGTGCTAGAAGACACGGAGGCTACACCTTC

clone size: NA
D gene: NA
V gene: TRBV28
J gene: TRBJ2-3
CDR3 protein: CASSLVGGGTDTQYF
CDR3 DNA: TGTGCCAGCAGTTTGGTGGGAGGCGGCACAGATACGCAGTATTTT

clone size: NA
D gene: NA
V gene: TRBV28
J gene: TRBJ1-1
CDR3 protein: CASRTEMNTEAFF
CDR3 DNA: TGTGCCAGCAGGACAGAAATGAACACTGAAGCTTTCTTT